The T cell receptor (beta chain) described here comes from a study of cytomegalovirus exposure and HLA in healthy donors. General observations from the study: Sequencing depth roughly uniform across donors was assumed in presence/absence analyses.

CDR3 size: 13 residues. Germline V CDR1 and CDR2: KGHSH, LQKENI. V lost 4 bases to trimming and J lost 3 bases; unmatched junction nucleotides: 2. The primer mix had 60 Vbeta and 13 Jbeta primers. Assay: immunoSEQ multiplex PCR; the TCRdb copy retains only in-frame clones and omits some. The data contain about 140,000 clones, roughly 75% of them singletons. As to this clone: What it binds is unknown.

The chain couples TRBV18 to TRBJ2-7, with TRBD1 identical over 8 bases. The TCR originated in a man aged 35-49 years in good health and CMV-seropositive. Sequencing was performed on PBMCs. CDR3 in DNA: TGTGCCAGCTCACGGGGGACAGGCTACGAGCAGTACTTC. The encoded protein is CASSRGTGYEQYF.